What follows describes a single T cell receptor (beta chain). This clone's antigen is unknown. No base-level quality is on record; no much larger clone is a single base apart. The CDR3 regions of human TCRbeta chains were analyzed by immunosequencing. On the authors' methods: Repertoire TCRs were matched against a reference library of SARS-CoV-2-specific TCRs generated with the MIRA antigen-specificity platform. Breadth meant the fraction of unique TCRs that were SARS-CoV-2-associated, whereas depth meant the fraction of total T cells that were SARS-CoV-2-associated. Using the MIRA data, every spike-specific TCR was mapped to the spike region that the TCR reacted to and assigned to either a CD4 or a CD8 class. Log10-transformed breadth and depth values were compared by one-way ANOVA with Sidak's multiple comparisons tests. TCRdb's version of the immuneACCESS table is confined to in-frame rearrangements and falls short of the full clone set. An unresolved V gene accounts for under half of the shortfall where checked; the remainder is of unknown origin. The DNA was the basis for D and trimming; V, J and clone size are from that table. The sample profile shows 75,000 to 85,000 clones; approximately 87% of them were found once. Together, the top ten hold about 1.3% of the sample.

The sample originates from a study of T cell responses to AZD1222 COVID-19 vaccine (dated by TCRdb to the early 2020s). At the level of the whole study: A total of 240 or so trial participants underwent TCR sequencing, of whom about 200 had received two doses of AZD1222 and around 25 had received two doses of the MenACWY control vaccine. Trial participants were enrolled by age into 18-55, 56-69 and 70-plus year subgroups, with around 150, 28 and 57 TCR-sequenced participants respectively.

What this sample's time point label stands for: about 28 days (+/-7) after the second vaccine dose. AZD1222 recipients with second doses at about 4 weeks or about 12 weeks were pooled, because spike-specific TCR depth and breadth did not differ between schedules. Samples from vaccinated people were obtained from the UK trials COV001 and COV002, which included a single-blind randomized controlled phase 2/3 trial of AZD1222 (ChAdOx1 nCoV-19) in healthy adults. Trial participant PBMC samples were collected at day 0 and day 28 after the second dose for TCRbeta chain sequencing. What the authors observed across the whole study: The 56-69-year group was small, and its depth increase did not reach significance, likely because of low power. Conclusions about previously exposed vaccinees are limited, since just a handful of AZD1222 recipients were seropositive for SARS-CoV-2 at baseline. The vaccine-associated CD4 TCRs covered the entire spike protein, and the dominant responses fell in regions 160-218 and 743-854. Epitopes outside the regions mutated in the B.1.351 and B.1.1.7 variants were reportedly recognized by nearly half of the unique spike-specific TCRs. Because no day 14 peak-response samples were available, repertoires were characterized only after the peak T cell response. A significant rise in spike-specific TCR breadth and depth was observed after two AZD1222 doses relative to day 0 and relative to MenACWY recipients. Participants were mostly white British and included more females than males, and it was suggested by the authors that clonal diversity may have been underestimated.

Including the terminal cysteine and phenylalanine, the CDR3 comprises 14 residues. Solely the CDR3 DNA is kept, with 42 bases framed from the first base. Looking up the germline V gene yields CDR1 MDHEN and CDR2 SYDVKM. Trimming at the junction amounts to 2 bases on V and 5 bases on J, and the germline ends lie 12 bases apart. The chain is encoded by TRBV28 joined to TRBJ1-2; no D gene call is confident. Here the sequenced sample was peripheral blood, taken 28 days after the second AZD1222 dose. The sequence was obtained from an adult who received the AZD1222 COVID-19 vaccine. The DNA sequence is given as TGTGCCAGCAGTTTAAACAGAGAGCTTTATGGCTACACCTTC. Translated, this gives CASSLNRELYGYTF.